This is a list of T cell receptor beta chains from one sample in a study of T cell responses to AZD1222 COVID-19 vaccine. Using immunoSEQ multiplex PCR, the repertoire was profiled, and TCRdb retains in-frame clones only, with some absent. The profile covers tens of thousands of clones, with more than 70% appearing a single time and under 25% taken by the ten largest. The sequences come from peripheral blood, collected on day 0 of AZD1222 vaccination. The source is an adult in good health. The CDR3 runs from the conserved cysteine through the conserved F or W. The D gene is left open where the match is weak. Expanded clones are given a class, and other clones once, few, many or no size at all.

>NA|NA|15|TRBV5-1|TRBJ2-1
CASGYQESSYNEQFF
TGCGCCAGCGGATATCAGGAGAGCTCCTACAATGAGCAGTTCTTC
>NA|NA|17|TRBV7-9|TRBJ1-5
CASSDKGSGMSNQPQHF
TGTGCCAGCAGCGATAAGGGGTCGGGGATGAGCAATCAGCCCCAGCATTTT
>TRBD1|once|16|TRBV24-1|TRBJ2-7
CATSDPGQGGPYEQYF
TGTGCCACCAGTGATCCGGGACAGGGAGGGCCCTACGAGCAGTACTTC
>TRBD2|NA|16|TRBV19|TRBJ2-1
CASSIREAGGYNEQFF
TGTGCCAGTAGTATAAGGGAAGCGGGAGGCTACAATGAGCAGTTCTTC
>NA|NA|12|TRBV5-1|TRBJ2-3
CASRWGTDTQYF
TGCGCCAGCAGGTGGGGCACAGATACGCAGTATTTT
>NA|NA|15|TRBV28|TRBJ1-2
CASSFQGLVRVGYTF
TGTGCCAGCAGTTTCCAGGGGTTGGTGCGAGTAGGCTACACCTTC
>NA|NA|13|TRBV18|TRBJ1-1
CASSQGLTGEAFF
TGTGCCAGCTCACAGGGACTGACTGGTGAAGCTTTCTTT
>TRBD1|NA|14|TRBV18|TRBJ1-5
CASSGDSRNQPQHF
TGTGCCAGCTCAGGGGACAGTCGCAATCAGCCCCAGCATTTT
>NA|NA|19|TRBV6-6|TRBJ1-3
CASSHAWNPIEISGNTIYF
TGTGCCAGCAGTCACGCATGGAACCCGATCGAGATCTCTGGAAACACCATATATTTT
>TRBD1|NA|17|TRBV5-6|TRBJ2-6
CASSADRGRSGANVLTF
TGTGCCAGCAGCGCGGACAGGGGGCGGTCTGGGGCCAACGTCCTGACTTTC
>TRBD1|once|15|TRBV5-8|TRBJ1-2
CASSPGDSRTRGYTF
TGTGCCAGCAGCCCAGGGGACAGTCGCACTCGAGGCTACACCTTC
>TRBD2|few|16|TRBV4-2|TRBJ2-1
CASSQVAGRAYNEQFF
TGTGCCAGCAGCCAAGTGGCAGGGAGGGCCTACAATGAGCAGTTCTTC
>NA|once|14|TRBV10-3|TRBJ2-5
CAPGLAGAGETQYF
TGTGCCCCGGGGTTGGCGGGGGCTGGTGAGACCCAGTACTTC
>NA|NA|16|TRBV5-1|TRBJ1-2
CASSHDGRKGIYGYTF
TGCGCCAGCAGCCATGACGGGCGAAAGGGGATATATGGCTACACCTTC
>TRBD1|NA|16|TRBV7-8|TRBJ1-3
CASSLGRGRLGNTIYF
TGTGCCAGCAGCTTAGGCAGGGGGCGACTTGGAAACACCATATATTTT
>NA|NA|15|TRBV6-5|TRBJ2-5
CASRTGWRAQETQYF
TGTGCCAGCAGGACTGGTTGGAGGGCTCAAGAGACCCAGTACTTC
>NA|NA|13|TRBV9|TRBJ2-2
CASSVVVTGELFF
TGTGCCAGCAGCGTAGTAGTAACCGGGGAGCTGTTTTTT
>NA|NA|17|TRBV18|TRBJ2-3
CASSPPGLPKSTDTQYF
TGTGCCAGCTCACCACCGGGACTCCCCAAGAGCACAGATACGCAGTATTTT
>TRBD1|NA|15|TRBV5-1|TRBJ2-1
CASSLTGDGITGQFF
TGCGCCAGCAGCTTGACAGGGGACGGGATTACGGGGCAGTTCTTC
>TRBD2|NA|15|TRBV2|TRBJ2-3
CASSAQRGSTDTQYF
TGTGCCAGCAGTGCCCAGCGGGGGAGCACAGATACGCAGTATTTT
>TRBD2|NA|15|TRBV11-2|TRBJ2-3
CASSHGTSSTDTQYF
TGTGCCAGCAGCCACGGGACTAGTAGCACAGATACGCAGTATTTT
>TRBD2|NA|16|TRBV2|TRBJ2-3
CASLRGGLVSTDTQYF
TGTGCCAGCTTGCGGGGGGGCCTCGTTAGCACAGATACGCAGTATTTT
>NA|NA|15|TRBV4-1|TRBJ2-7
CASSQGVPSWTTQYF
TGCGCCAGCAGCCAAGGGGTCCCGAGCTGGACAACGCAGTACTTC
>NA|NA|16|TRBV19|TRBJ1-3
CASSIGQLLSGNTIYF
TGTGCCAGTAGTATCGGCCAGCTACTCTCTGGAAACACCATATATTTT
>NA|NA|15|TRBV2|TRBJ1-2
CASAPTRTTAYGYTF
TGTGCCAGCGCCCCCACAAGAACGACTGCATATGGCTACACCTTC
>NA|once|15|TRBV6-5|TRBJ1-1
CASSYSNSGRTEAFF
TGTGCCAGCAGTTACTCGAACTCAGGGCGCACTGAAGCTTTCTTT
>TRBD1|NA|15|TRBV2|TRBJ1-2
CASSARPTGVYGYTF
TGTGCCAGCAGTGCGAGGCCGACAGGGGTCTATGGCTACACCTTC
>TRBD1|medium-sized|15|TRBV5-6|TRBJ2-7
CASSLFNRDSYEQYF
TGTGCCAGCAGCTTGTTTAATCGGGACAGCTACGAGCAGTACTTC
>NA|few|16|TRBV19|TRBJ1-5
CASIGTQGLGNQPQHF
TGTGCCAGTATCGGGACCCAGGGGTTAGGCAATCAGCCCCAGCATTTT